This is a list of T cell receptor beta chains from one sample in a study of cytomegalovirus exposure and HLA in healthy donors. TCRdb's table, derived via immunoSEQ multiplex PCR, lists solely in-frame clones and lacks some. Among about 160,000 clones listed, around 80% were seen once. Sequencing was carried out using PBMCs. The source of these receptors is a man between 40 and 49 years old in good health and CMV-seronegative. Both conserved end residues are part of each CDR3. The D gene is left open where the match is weak. The size of a clone is reported for some rows only, either as once, few or many, or as a class for expanded clones.

v_gene	d_gene	abundance	j_gene	CDR3nt	CDR3aa
TRBV11-2	.	.	TRBJ2-3	TGTGCCAGCAGCTTAGACCAGGGATCCACAGATACGCAGTATTTT	CASSLDQGSTDTQYF
TRBV28	.	.	TRBJ2-3	TGTGCCAGCCAGAGCGGAGCTGGCACAGATACGCAGTATTTT	CASQSGAGTDTQYF
TRBV4-2	TRBD2	.	TRBJ2-2	TGTGCCGGCAGCCCTGAACCGGGACTAGCGGCGAACACCGGGGAGCTGTTTTTT	CAGSPEPGLAANTGELFF
TRBV2	TRBD1	.	TRBJ2-6	TGTGCCAGCAGTCGACAGGGGGCGTCTGGGGCCAACGTCCTGACTTTC	CASSRQGASGANVLTF
TRBV6-1	.	.	TRBJ2-1	TGTGCCAGCAGTGAAGGTAGCGGAGGCTCCTACAATGAGCAGTTCTTC	CASSEGSGGSYNEQFF
TRBV10-1	.	.	TRBJ2-3	TGCGCCAGCAGTGAGTCCCTATTCAGGGGACACACAGATACGCAGTATTTT	CASSESLFRGHTDTQYF
TRBV6-1	.	.	TRBJ1-1	TGTGCCAGCAGTGAAGTGGCCCCTGAAGCTTTCTTT	CASSEVAPEAFF
TRBV19	.	once	TRBJ2-2	TGTGCCAGTAGTATAGTAGCAGCGAACACCGGGGAGCTGTTTTTT	CASSIVAANTGELFF
TRBV5-8	TRBD1	.	TRBJ2-3	TGTGCCAGCAGCTTCGACAGGGGGAGCACAGATACGCAGTATTTT	CASSFDRGSTDTQYF
TRBV6-5	TRBD2	.	TRBJ2-3	TGTGCCAGCAGACCGAGCGGGAACACAGATACGCAGTATTTT	CASRPSGNTDTQYF
TRBV6-5	.	medium-sized	TRBJ1-5	TGTGCCAGCAGCTACGGACAGAGTTTTGGGCCCCAGCATTTT	CASSYGQSFGPQHF
TRBV5-1	.	.	TRBJ2-2	TGCGCCAGCAGCTCGAATCAGGTTACCGGGGAGCTGTTTTTT	CASSSNQVTGELFF
TRBV30	.	.	TRBJ2-7	TGTGCCTGGAGTGGACTTGAGGGAGACGAGCAGTACTTC	CAWSGLEGDEQYF